This TCR beta chain was sequenced for a study of T-cell reconstitution after alpha-beta-depleted transplantation in children. The library targeted TCRbeta and was prepared with unique molecular identifiers. TCRdb reprocessed the PCR reads via MiXCR and lists one record per CDR3 protein. Of 450,000 to 600,000 distinct CDR3 sequences listed, 30% to 35% are singletons. The clonotype was recovered from a human donor who donated a stem cell graft to a child with aplastic anemia. Sequences were derived from PBMCs from the stem cell graft donor, sampled from the stem cell graft.

Here the CDR3 reads CASSLAYLSTDTQYF. The CDR3 nucleotides are TGTGCCAGCAGCTTGGCCTACTTGAGCACAGATACGCAGTATTTT. The chain couples TRBV11-2 to TRBJ2-3; D not certain. CDR3 length: 15 amino acids. Per germline, CDR1 SGHAT and CDR2 FQNNGV. V was pared by 3 bases and J by 0 bases, with 10 bases between.